The 14 T cell receptor beta chains listed next were all sequenced from one sample in a study of T cell repertoires in cytomegalovirus infection (dated by TCRdb to between 2018 and 2020). This sample's treatment or condition label indicates: in vitro stimulation with specific CMV peptide epitopes to enrich CMV-specific T cells. For these TCRs, the target antigens are not known. The reads were generated on an Illumina HiSeq 1500. TCRdb cleaned the public reads at Q25 with fastp, built clones with MiXCR and kept in-frame beta chains. Rows merge per CDR3 protein into single entries with the most common DNA and genes. The sample has 250,000 to 400,000 distinct CDR3 sequences on record, 20% to 25% of them singletons. The ten most abundant clones make up approximately 12% of the sample. The sequencing used cultured PBMCs, collected from culture after CMV antigen stimulation. These receptors originate from a human donor in good health (CMV status not recorded). Some clones in this sample may be carry-over from other donors' samples.

This clonotype was recorded at least ten times. The chain carries TRBV7-2 and TRBJ2-3; TRBD2 aligns across 9 bases. With V trimmed by 1 base and J by 4 bases, 9 bases remained unmatched. CDR1 SGHTA and CDR2 FQGNSA come from the germline V gene. This CDR3 has 17 amino acids. This CDR3 reads CASSLVGAGGGPDTQYF. In DNA, the CDR3 is TGTGCCAGCAGCTTAGTTGGAGCGGGAGGAGGGCCAGATACGCAGTATTTT.

There are a few counts of this clonotype. The rearrangement uses TRBV15 and TRBJ2-2; TRBD1 is a possible D gene (6 bases). This CDR3 is built from 14 residues. V lost 5 bases, J lost 4 bases, and 11 bases lay in between. CDR1 is LNHNV and CDR2 is YYDKDF in the germline V gene (reference sequence). The CDR3 spells CATSGVQGTGELFF. The CDR3 nucleotides read TGTGCCACCAGCGGGGTACAGGGCACCGGGGAGCTGTTTTTT.

The V gene is TRBV12-3 or TRBV12-4, the J gene TRBJ2-5; 9 bases are shared with TRBD1. V dropped 5 bases and J dropped 7; count of bases not matched to a gene: 11. The CDR3 extends over 15 amino acids. CDR3 amino acids: CASSGTGGSGATQYF. CDR3 DNA: TGTGCCAGCAGTGGTACAGGGGGCTCAGGGGCGACCCAGTACTTC.

This clonotype was counted between two and nine times. The V gene is TRBV10-3, the J gene TRBJ2-7; 8 positions agree with TRBD1. Per the germline V gene, CDR1 is ENHRY and CDR2 is SYGVKD. This CDR3 contains 15 residues. V dropped 4 bases and J dropped 2; count of bases not matched to a gene: 7. The CDR3 coding sequence is TGTGCCATCAGTGGCCCGGGACAGGAGACCTACGAGCAGTACTTC. Its protein product is CAISGPGQETYEQYF.

This clonotype was seen ten or more times. The chain joins TRBV11-2 to TRBJ2-1; 15 bases line up with TRBD2. Germline loops: CDR1 SGHAT, CDR2 FQNNGV. The CDR3 is made up of 17 amino acids. V was pared by 5 bases and J by 4 bases, with 6 bases of the junction left unmatched. For the CDR3, the DNA is TGTGCCAGCAGCCGGGGGGGGACTAGCGGGAGGTACAATGAGCAGTTCTTC. This encodes CASSRGGTSGRYNEQFF.

This chain links TRBV5-6 with TRBJ1-3, with D uncertain. Trimming removed 2 bases from V and 6 bases from J, with 15 bases in between. This CDR3 is 15 amino acids long. CDR1 is SGHDT, CDR2 YYEEEE, per germline. CDR3 sequence (DNA): TGTGCCAGCAGCTTCTCGGGCCTCCGGGTAAACACCATATATTTT. The encoded protein is CASSFSGLRVNTIYF.

The chain uses TRBV6-2 or TRBV6-3 and TRBJ2-1; 7 bases align to TRBD2. Germline V gene data show CDR1 as MNHEY and CDR2 as SVGEGT. CDR3 length equals 12 residues. After removal of 6 bases from V and 12 bases from J, the junction contained 8 bases not matched to a gene. The CDR3 nucleotides read TGTGCCAGCAGGACTACAGCGGGGCCGCAGTTCTTC. Translating it yields CASRTTAGPQFF.

The chain has TRBV20-1 and TRBJ2-5; D is perhaps TRBD1 or TRBD2 (5 bases each). Germline lookup yields CDR1 DFQATT and CDR2 SNEGSKA (reference sequence). Trimming removed 1 base from V and 1 base from J, with 10 bases in between. The CDR3 has 14 residues. CDR3 coding DNA: TGCAGTGCTAGAGCCGGGGCCTTCCAAGAGACCCAGTACTTC. Amino acids: CSARAGAFQETQYF.

This clonotype appeared a few times. The chain has TRBV11-3 and TRBJ1-1, with TRBD1 as a possible D gene (5 bases). The CDR3 sequence is 15 residues long. V dropped 1 base and J dropped 1 base, with 10 bases sitting between them. Germline-derived CDR1 and CDR2 are SGHNT and YENEEA. The CDR3 here is CASSLGGGTNTEAFF. The DNA for the CDR3 is TGTGCCAGCAGCTTAGGGGGGGGGACGAACACTGAAGCTTTCTTT.

The genes are TRBV5-6 and TRBJ2-7; D may be TRBD2 (5 bases). Trimming removed 4 bases at V and 1 base at J, with 9 bases between. The CDR3 is 13 residues long. Germline values: CDR1 SGHDT, CDR2 YYEEEE. CDR3: CASSQPGSYEQYV. As DNA, the CDR3 is TGTGCCAGCAGCCAGCCGGGATCCTACGAGCAGTACGTC.

This clonotype was counted between two and nine times. V usage is TRBV7-2 and J usage is TRBJ2-3; TRBD2 aligns across 12 bases. Germline V gene sequence: CDR1 SGHTA, CDR2 FQGNSA. V dropped 3 bases and J dropped 4; count of bases not matched to a gene: 2. This CDR3 has 15 residues. CDR3 sequence: CASSFGTSGPDTQYF. CDR3 coding DNA: TGTGCCAGCAGCTTCGGGACTAGCGGGCCAGATACGCAGTATTTT.

This clonotype was found many times. The V and J genes are TRBV7-2 and TRBJ1-5; D perhaps matches TRBD1 (6 bases). Trimming shortened V by 5 bases and J by 7 bases, and 12 bases separated the two germline ends. CDR3 length: 13 amino acids. Germline loops: CDR1 SGHTA, CDR2 FQGNSA. The CDR3: CASSIRGQQPQHF. The CDR3 DNA is TGTGCCAGCAGCATAAGGGGACAACAGCCCCAGCATTTT.

This clonotype was detected many times. The genes are TRBV3-1 and TRBJ2-2; maybe TRBD2 (5 bases). V lost 1 base and J 1 base, leaving 10 bases between the germline ends. Germline CDR1 and CDR2: LGHDT and YNNKEL (reference sequence). The CDR3 is 16 amino acids. The CDR3 reads CASSQARGLNTGELFF. CDR3 DNA: TGTGCCAGCAGCCAAGCCAGAGGGTTGAACACCGGGGAGCTGTTTTTT. The whole variable domain, filled in from reference TRBV3-1 and TRBJ2-2, reads DTAVSQTPKYLVTQMGNDKSIKCEQNLGHDTMYWYKQDSKKFLKIMFSYNNKELIINETVPNRFSPKSPDKAHLNLHINSLELGDSAVYFCASSQARGLNTGELFFGEGSRLTVL.

This clonotype appeared a few times. V gene TRBV6-4 combines with J gene TRBJ2-2, with a tentative D call TRBD1 (6 bases). Germline V CDR1 and CDR2: MRHNA, SNTAGT. The V gene lost 2 bases and the J gene lost 7 bases, with 11 bases spanning the gap. This CDR3 comprises 14 residues. The CDR3 nucleotides are TGTGCCAGCAGTGACCGGCAGGGGATCGGGGAGCTGTTTTTT. It yields the protein CASSDRQGIGELFF.